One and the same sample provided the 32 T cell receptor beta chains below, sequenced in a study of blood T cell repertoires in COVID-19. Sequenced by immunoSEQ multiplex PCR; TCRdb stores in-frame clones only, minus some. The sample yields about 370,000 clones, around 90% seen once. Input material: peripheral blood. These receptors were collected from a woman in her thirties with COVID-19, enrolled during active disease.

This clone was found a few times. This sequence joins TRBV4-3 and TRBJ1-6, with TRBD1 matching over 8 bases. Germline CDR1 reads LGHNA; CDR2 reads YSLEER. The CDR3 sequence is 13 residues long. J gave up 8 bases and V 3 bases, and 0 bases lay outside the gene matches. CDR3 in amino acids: CASSQDRDSPLHF. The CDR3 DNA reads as TGCGCCAGCAGCCAGGACAGGGATTCACCCCTCCACTTT.

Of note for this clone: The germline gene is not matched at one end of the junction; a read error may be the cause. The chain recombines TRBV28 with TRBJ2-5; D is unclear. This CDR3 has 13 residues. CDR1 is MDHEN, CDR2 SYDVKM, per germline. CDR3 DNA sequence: TGTGCCAGCACGACGCATCGCCTAGAGGCCCAGTACTTC. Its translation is CASTTHRLEAQYF.

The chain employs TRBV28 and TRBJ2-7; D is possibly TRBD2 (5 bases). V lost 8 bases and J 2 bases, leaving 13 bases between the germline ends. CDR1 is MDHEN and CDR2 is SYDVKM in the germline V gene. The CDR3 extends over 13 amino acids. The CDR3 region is CASAHPLAYEQYV. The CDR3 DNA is TGTGCCAGCGCCCACCCACTAGCCTACGAGCAGTACGTC.

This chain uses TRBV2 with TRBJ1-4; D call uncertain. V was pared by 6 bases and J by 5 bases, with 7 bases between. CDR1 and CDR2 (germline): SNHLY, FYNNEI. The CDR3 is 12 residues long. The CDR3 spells CASRELNEKLFF. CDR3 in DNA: TGTGCCAGCAGGGAGTTAAATGAAAAACTGTTTTTT.

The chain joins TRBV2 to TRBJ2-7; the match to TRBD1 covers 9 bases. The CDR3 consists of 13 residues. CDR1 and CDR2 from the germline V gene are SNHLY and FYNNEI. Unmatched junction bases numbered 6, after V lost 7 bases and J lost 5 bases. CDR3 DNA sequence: TGTGCCAGCAACTTACAGGGGGCCGACGAGCAGTACGTC. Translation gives CASNLQGADEQYV.

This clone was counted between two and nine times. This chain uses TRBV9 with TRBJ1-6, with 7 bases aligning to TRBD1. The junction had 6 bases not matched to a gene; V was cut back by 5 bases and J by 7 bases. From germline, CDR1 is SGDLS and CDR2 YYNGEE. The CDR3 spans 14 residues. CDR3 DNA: TGTGCCAGCAGATCAGGACAGGTCAATTCACCCCTCCACTTT. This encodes CASRSGQVNSPLHF.

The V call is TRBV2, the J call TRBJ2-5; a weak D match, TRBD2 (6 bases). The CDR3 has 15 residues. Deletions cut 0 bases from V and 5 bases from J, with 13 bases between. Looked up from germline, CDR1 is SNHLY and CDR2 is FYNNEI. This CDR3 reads CASSEAGTLRETQYF. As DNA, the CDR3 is TGTGCCAGCAGTGAAGCCGGGACTCTGAGGGAGACCCAGTACTTC. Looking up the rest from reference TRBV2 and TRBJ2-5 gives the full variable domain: EPEVTQTPSHQVTQMGQEVILRCVPISNHLYFYWYRQILGQKVEFLVSFYNNEISEKSEIFDDQFSVERPDGSNFTLKIRSTKLEDSAMYFCASSEAGTLRETQYFGPGTRLLVL.

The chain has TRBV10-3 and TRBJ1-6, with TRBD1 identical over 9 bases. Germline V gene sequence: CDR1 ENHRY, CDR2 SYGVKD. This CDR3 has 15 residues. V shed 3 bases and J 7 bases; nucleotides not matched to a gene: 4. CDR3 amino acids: CAISEGTGTNSPLHF. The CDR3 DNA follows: TGTGCCATCAGTGAAGGGACAGGGACCAATTCACCCCTCCACTTT.

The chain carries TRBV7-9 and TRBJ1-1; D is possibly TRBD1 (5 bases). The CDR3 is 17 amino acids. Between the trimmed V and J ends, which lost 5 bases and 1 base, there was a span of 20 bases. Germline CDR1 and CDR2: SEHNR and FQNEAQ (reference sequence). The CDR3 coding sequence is TGTGCCAGCAGCCCACCTCTAGGGGCAGGGCCGAACACTGAAGCTTTCTTT. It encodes CASSPPLGAGPNTEAFF.

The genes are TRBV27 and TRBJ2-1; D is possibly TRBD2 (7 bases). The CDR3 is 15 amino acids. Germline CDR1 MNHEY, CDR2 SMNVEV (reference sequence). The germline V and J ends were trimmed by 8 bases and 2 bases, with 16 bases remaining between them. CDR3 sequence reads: CASHVGGHTYNEQFF. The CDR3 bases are TGTGCCAGCCACGTGGGGGGGCATACCTACAATGAGCAGTTCTTC.

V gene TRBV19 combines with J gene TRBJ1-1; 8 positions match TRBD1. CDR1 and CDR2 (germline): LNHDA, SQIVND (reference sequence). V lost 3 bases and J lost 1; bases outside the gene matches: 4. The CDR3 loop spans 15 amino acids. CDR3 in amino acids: CASSIHRGSNTEAFF. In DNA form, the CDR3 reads TGTGCCAGTAGTATCCACAGGGGGTCGAACACTGAAGCTTTCTTT.

The CDR3 protein is CASSVYSGMNTEAFF. The CDR3 DNA reads TGTGCCAGCAGCGTATACAGTGGCATGAACACTGAAGCTTTCTTT. This sequence joins TRBV9 and TRBJ1-1; D unclear. Trimming stripped 1 base from V and 0 bases from J, with 10 bases between. The CDR3 runs 15 residues. CDR1 is SGDLS, CDR2 YYNGEE, per germline.

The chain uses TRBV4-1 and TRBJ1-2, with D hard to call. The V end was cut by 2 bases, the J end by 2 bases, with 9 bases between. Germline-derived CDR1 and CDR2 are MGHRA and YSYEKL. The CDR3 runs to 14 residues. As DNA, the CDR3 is TGCGCCAGCAGCCAACCCCTAATAAACTATGGCTACACCTTC. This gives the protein CASSQPLINYGYTF.

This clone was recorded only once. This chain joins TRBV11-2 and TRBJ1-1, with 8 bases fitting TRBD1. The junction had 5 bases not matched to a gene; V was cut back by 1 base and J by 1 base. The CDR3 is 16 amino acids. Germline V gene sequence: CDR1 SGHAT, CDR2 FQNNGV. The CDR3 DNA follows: TGTGCCAGCAGCTTAGGTCGAGGACAGGGGAACACTGAAGCTTTCTTT. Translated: CASSLGRGQGNTEAFF.

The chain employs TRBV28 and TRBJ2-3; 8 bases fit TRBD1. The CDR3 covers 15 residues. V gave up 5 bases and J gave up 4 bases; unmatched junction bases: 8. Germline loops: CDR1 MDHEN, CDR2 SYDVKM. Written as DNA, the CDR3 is TGTGCCAGCAGTCGCAACAGGGGGACCGCAGATACGCAGTATTTT. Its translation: CASSRNRGTADTQYF. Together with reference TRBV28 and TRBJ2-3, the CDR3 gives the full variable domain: DVKVTQSSRYLVKRTGEKVFLECVQDMDHENMFWYRQDPGLGLRLIYFSYDVKMKEKGDIPEGYSVSREKKERFSLILESASTNQTSMYLCASSRNRGTADTQYFGPGTRLTVL.

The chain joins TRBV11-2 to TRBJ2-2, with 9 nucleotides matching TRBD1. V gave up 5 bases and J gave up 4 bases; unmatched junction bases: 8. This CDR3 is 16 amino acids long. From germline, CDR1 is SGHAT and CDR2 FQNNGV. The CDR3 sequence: CASSLRDRVPTGELFF. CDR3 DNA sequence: TGTGCCAGCAGCCTAAGGGACAGGGTCCCCACCGGGGAGCTGTTTTTT.

CDR3 protein: CASSLGGQNGYTF. DNA for the CDR3: TGCGCCAGCAGCTTGGGTGGACAGAATGGCTACACCTTC. The chain uses TRBV5-1 and TRBJ1-2; D may be TRBD1 (6 bases). Germline assignment: CDR1 SGHRS and CDR2 YFSETQ. This CDR3 comprises 13 residues. Trimming took 0 bases from V and 6 from J, leaving 9 bases between them.

The chain's CDR3 is CASSVVSGRTQYF. The CDR3 bases are TGTGCCAGCAGCGTAGTGAGTGGGCGAACGCAGTATTTT. V gene TRBV9 combines with J gene TRBJ2-3; D is uncertain. Germline V gene sequence: CDR1 SGDLS, CDR2 YYNGEE. CDR3 length: 13 amino acids. Between the trimmed V and J ends, which lost 0 bases and 9 bases, there was a span of 11 bases.

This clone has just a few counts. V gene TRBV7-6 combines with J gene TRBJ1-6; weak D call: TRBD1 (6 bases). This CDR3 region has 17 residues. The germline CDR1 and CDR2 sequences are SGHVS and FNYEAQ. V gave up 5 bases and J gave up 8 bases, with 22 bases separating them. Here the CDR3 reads CASSPESAGGRHSPLHF. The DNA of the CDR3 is TGTGCCAGCAGCCCCGAGTCTGCGGGGGGCCGGCATTCACCCCTCCACTTT.

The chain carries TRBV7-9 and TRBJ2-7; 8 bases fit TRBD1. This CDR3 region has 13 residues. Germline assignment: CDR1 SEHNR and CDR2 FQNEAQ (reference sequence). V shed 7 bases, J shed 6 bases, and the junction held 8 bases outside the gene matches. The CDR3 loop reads CASTVAGQAEQYV. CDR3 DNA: TGTGCCAGCACTGTTGCGGGACAGGCCGAGCAGTACGTC.

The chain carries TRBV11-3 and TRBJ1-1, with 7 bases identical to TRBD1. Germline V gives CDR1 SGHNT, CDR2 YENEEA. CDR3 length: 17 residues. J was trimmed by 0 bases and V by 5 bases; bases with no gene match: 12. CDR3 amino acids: CASSHPVTGIMNTEAFF. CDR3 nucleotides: TGTGCCAGCAGCCACCCCGTGACAGGGATCATGAACACTGAAGCTTTCTTT.

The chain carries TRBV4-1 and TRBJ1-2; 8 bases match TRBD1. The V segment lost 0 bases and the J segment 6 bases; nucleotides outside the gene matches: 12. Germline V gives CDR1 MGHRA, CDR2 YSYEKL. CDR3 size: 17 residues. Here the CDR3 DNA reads TGCGCCAGCAGCCAAGATCGTCGGACCAGGGGGCTGGATGGCTACACCTTC. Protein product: CASSQDRRTRGLDGYTF.

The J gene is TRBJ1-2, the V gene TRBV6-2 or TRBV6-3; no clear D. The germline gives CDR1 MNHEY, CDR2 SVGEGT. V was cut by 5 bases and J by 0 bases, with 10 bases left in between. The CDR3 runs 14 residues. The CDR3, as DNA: TGTGCCAGCAGTCAAACGGTGACTAACTATGGCTACACCTTC. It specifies CASSQTVTNYGYTF.

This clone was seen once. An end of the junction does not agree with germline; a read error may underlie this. As DNA, the CDR3 is TGTGCTAGCAGTCCCGGACTAGCGGGGGGGTGGAATGAGCAGTTCTTC. This translates into CASSPGLAGGWNEQFF. The chain employs TRBV7-7 and TRBJ2-1, with 15 bases lining up with TRBD2. Germline lookup yields CDR1 SSHAT and CDR2 FNYEAQ (reference sequence). This CDR3 contains 16 residues.

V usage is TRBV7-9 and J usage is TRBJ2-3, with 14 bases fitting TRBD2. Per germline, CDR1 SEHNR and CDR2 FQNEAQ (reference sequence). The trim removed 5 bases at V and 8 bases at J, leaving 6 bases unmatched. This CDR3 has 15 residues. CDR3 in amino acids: CASSGLAGGPRTQYF. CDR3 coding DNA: TGTGCCAGCAGCGGACTAGCGGGGGGCCCCCGTACGCAGTATTTT.

CDR3 sequence (DNA): TGTGTCGTAGTGGGGGCTACATACGAGCAGTACGTC. Its protein product is CVVVGATYEQYV. The V call is TRBV6-5, the J call TRBJ2-7, with TRBD1 as a possible D gene (6 bases). The CDR3 covers 12 residues. The germline gives CDR1 MNHEY, CDR2 SVGAGI.

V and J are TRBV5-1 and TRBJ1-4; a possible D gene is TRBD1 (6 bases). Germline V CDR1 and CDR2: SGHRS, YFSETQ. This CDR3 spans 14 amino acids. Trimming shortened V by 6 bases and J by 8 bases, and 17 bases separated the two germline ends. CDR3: CASNRDKAPEKLFF. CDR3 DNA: TGCGCCAGCAACCGGGACAAGGCCCCAGAAAAACTGTTTTTT.

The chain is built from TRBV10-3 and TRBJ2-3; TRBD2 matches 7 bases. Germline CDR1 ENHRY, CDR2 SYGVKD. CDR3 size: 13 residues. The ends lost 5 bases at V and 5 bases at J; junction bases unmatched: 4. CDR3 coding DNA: TGTGCCATCAGTCGGGAGGAAGAAGATACGCAGTATTTT. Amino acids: CAISREEEDTQYF.

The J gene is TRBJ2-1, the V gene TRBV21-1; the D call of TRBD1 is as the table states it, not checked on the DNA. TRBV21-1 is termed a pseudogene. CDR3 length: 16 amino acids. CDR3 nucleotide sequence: TGTGCCAGCAGCAAAGGGGAGGACAGGGGGCAGGATGAGCAGTTCTTC. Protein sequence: CASSKGEDRGQDEQFF.

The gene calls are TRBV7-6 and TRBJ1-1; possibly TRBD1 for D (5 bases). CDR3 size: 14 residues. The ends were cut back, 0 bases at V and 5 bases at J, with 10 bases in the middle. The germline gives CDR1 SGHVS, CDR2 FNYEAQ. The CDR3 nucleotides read TGTGCCAGCAGCTTAGCGTCGGGGGAGACTGAAGCTTTCTTT. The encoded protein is CASSLASGETEAFF. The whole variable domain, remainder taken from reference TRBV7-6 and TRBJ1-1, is GAGVSQSPRYKVTKRGQDVALRCDPISGHVSLYWYRQALGQGPEFLTYFNYEAQQDKSGLPNDRFSAERPEGSISTLTIQRTEQRDSAMYRCASSLASGETEAFFGQGTRLTVV.

The CDR3 nucleotides are TGTGCCAGCAGCTTGGACGGGTTAAGCTCCTATAATTCACCCCTCCACTTT. Its translation: CASSLDGLSSYNSPLHF. The V gene is TRBV5-6, the J gene TRBJ1-6; D remains ambiguous. Trimming took off 0 bases at V and 0 bases at J, with 10 bases between the two ends. Per the germline V gene, CDR1 is SGHDT and CDR2 is YYEEEE. This CDR3 spans 17 amino acids.

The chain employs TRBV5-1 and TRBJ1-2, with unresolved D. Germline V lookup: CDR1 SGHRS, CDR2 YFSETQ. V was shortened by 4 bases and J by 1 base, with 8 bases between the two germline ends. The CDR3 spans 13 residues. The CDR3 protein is CASSPGVNYGYTF. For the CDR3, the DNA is TGCGCCAGCAGCCCCGGGGTTAACTATGGCTACACCTTC.